This T cell receptor (beta chain) originates from a study of cytotoxic CD8 clonotypes in ibrutinib-treated CLL. Trimming pared 6 bases from V and 1 base from J, leaving 15 bases between. Per the germline V gene, CDR1 is LNHDA and CDR2 is SQIVND (reference sequence). This CDR3 has 15 residues. Here immunoSEQ multiplex PCR was the method, and the copy in TCRdb shows in-frame clones only, minus some. This sample has just over 200,000 clones; 60% to 80% occur once, and the top ten carry 5.5% to 6%. The clonotype comes from a human donor with chronic lymphocytic leukemia. The chain has TRBV19 and TRBJ1-1; weak D call: TRBD1 (5 bases). Source: PBMCs, taken after 12 months of ibrutinib treatment. The chain's CDR3 is CASSPGRPSNTEAFF. The CDR3 bases are TGTGCCAGTAGCCCAGGGAGGCCCTCGAACACTGAAGCTTTCTTT. The complete variable domain, with remaining parts taken from reference TRBV19 and TRBJ1-1, reads DGGITQSPKYLFRKEGQNVTLSCEQNLNHDAMYWYRQDPGQGLRLIYYSQIVNDFQKGDIAEGYSVSREKKESFPLTVTSAQKNPTAFYLCASSPGRPSNTEAFFGQGTRLTVV.